Listed below are T cell receptor beta chains from one sample, sequenced in a study of blood T cell repertoires in COVID-19. Generated by immunoSEQ multiplex PCR, the TCRdb table keeps only in-frame clones and is missing some. The sample carries about 230,000 clones, 86% recorded once. Material for sequencing was peripheral blood. These receptors were obtained from a man in his fifties or sixties with COVID-19, enrolled during active disease. CDR3s leave out the opening cysteine and the closing phenylalanine or tryptophan. Fields, in order: V gene, CDR3 protein.

TRBV5-5 | ASSLGRYTQY
TRBV6-6 | ASSPGLETQY
TRBV11-3 | ASSLVAGLAEKLF
TRBV3-1/TRBV3-2 | ASSQGSGLAGEHYEQY
TRBV18 | ASSPSGSTGELF
TRBV7-3 | ASSTGLAGVHGELF
TRBV10-3 | AISESGGGETQY
TRBV5-4 | ASPGMRGGNEQF
TRBV28 | ASSEQGARNTEAF
TRBV27 | ASSLAKTGWAEAF
TRBV9 | ASSAKGQSNEKLF
TRBV4-1 | ASSQDPAGDLFNEQF
TRBV10-3 | AISELTGLPPETQY
TRBV5-4 | ASSLEGRGLFRTDTQY